The 4 T cell receptor beta chains listed next were all sequenced from one sample in a study of beta chain features in type 1 diabetes. Every bit of the isolated RNA underwent reverse transcription, so sequencing read expressed TCRB transcripts. Some clones are missing from TCRdb's copy, which holds only in-frame ones; the method was immunoSEQ multiplex PCR. The sample lists around 250,000 clones, 27% occurring once. The source material was central memory CD4+ T cells from blood. The receptors come from a man aged 25-45 years in good health.

This chain's CDR3 is CASSRTSGRALDTQYF. DNA of the CDR3: TGTGCCAGCAGCAGGACTAGCGGGAGGGCTCTTGATACGCAGTATTTT. V gene TRBV7-2 combines with J gene TRBJ2-3; TRBD2 agrees at 15 bases. CDR3 size: 16 residues. Germline trimming cut 5 bases from V and 6 bases from J; bases unmatched to any gene: 6. Germline loops: CDR1 SGHTA, CDR2 FQGNSA.

This chain uses TRBV29-1 with TRBJ2-7; maybe TRBD2 (6 bases). Trimming took 7 bases from V and 0 from J, leaving 10 bases between them. The CDR3 totals 12 residues. In germline, CDR1 is SQVTM, CDR2 ANQGSEA. DNA of the CDR3: TGCAGCGCTGCTAGCGCCTCCTACGAGCAGTACTTC. Translating it yields CSAASASYEQYF.

A remark on this clone: Other DNA sequences in this sample translate to the same CDR3. This chain connects TRBV29-1 to TRBJ2-2; the D gene is possibly TRBD1 (5 bases). This CDR3 has 13 residues. V lost 7 bases to trimming and J lost 3 bases, with 12 bases between them. Germline loops: CDR1 SQVTM, CDR2 ANQGSEA. Here the CDR3 reads CSAKDTYTGELFF. The CDR3 DNA reads as TGCAGCGCCAAGGACACTTACACCGGGGAGCTGTTTTTT.

The V and J genes are TRBV30 and TRBJ2-1; 7 nucleotides agree with TRBD1. Trimming took 5 bases from V and 0 from J; bases not matched to a gene: 7. The CDR3 consists of 15 residues. Germline CDR1 is GTSNPN and CDR2 is SVGIG (reference sequence). CDR3 nucleotides: TGTGCCTGGGCTCTGGACAGGAGCTCCTACAATGAGCAGTTCTTC. Amino acid sequence: CAWALDRSSYNEQFF.